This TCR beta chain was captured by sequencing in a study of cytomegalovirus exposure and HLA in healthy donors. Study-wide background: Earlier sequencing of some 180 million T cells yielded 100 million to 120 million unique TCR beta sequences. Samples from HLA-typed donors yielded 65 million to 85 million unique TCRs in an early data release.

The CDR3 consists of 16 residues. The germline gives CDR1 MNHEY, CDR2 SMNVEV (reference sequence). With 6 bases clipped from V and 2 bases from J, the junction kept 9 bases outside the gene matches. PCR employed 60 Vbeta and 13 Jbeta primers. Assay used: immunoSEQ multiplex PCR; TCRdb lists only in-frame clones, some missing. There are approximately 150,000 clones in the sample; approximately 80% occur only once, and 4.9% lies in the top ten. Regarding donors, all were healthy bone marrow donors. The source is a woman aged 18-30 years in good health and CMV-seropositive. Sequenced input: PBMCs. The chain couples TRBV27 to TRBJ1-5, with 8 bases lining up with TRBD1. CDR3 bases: TGTGCCAGCAGGAGGACAGGGCCGGGTGGCAATCAGCCCCAGCATTTT. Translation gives CASRRTGPGGNQPQHF.